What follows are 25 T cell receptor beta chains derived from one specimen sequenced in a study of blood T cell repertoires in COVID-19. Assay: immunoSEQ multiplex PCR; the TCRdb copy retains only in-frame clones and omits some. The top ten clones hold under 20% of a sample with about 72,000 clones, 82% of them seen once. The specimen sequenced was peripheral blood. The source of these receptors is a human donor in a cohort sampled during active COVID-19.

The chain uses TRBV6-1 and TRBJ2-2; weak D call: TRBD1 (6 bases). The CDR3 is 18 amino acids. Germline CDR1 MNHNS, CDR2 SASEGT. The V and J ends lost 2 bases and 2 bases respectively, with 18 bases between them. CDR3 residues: CASSERGWGTTNTGELFF. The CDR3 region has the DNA TGTGCCAGCAGTGAACGGGGTTGGGGGACAACCAACACCGGGGAGCTGTTTTTT.

In DNA form, the CDR3 reads TGTGCCAGCAGCCAAAAAGTTGTACCGGGCGAGCAGTACTTC. It translates to CASSQKVVPGEQYF. The chain is built from TRBV3-1 (or the pseudogene TRBV3-2) and TRBJ2-7, with D hard to call. Germline V CDR1 and CDR2: LGHDT, YNNKEL (reference sequence). The V gene lost 2 bases and the J gene lost 6 bases, with 14 bases spanning the gap. The CDR3 consists of 14 residues.

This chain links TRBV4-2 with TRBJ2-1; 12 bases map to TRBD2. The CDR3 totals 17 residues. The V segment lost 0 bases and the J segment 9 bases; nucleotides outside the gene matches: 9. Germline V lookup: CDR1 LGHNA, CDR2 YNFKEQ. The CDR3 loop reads CASSQDGSSGGAREQFF. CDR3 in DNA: TGTGCCAGCAGCCAAGATGGGTCTAGCGGGGGGGCCCGTGAGCAGTTCTTC.

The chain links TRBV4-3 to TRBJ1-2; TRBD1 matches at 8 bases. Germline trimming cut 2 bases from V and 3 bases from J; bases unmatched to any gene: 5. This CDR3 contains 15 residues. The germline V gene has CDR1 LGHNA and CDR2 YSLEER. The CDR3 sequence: CASSQTPTGDYGYTF. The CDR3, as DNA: TGCGCCAGCAGCCAAACGCCGACAGGGGACTATGGCTACACCTTC.

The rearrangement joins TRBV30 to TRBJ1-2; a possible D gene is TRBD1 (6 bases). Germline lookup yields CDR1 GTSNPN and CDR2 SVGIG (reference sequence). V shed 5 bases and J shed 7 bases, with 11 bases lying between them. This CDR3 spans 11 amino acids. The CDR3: CAWVLTGGYTF. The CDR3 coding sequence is TGTGCCTGGGTTCTGACAGGTGGCTACACCTTC.

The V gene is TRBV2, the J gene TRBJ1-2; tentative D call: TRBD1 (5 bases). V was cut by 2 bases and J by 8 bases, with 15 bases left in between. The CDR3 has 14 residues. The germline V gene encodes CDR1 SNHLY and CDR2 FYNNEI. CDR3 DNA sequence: TGTGCCAGCAGTGAACAGGGAACTGATTACGGCTACACCTTC. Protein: CASSEQGTDYGYTF.

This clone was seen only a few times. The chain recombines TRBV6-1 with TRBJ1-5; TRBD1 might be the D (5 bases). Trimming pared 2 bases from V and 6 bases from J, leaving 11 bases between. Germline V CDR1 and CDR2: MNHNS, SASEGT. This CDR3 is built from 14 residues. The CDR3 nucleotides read TGTGCCAGCAGTGAACAAGGGCAGGGTCAGCCCCAGCATTTT. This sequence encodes CASSEQGQGQPQHF.

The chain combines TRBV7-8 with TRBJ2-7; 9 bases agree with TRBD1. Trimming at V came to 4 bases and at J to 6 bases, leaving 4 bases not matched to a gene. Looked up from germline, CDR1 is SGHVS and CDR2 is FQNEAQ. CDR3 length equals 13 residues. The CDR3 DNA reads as TGTGCCAGCAGCTCGGGACAGGGAAGCGAGCAGTACTTC. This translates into CASSSGQGSEQYF. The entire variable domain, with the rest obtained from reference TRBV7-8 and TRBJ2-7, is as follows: GAGVSQSPRYKVAKRGQDVALRCDPISGHVSLFWYQQALGQGPEFLTYFQNEAQLDKSGLPSDRFFAERPEGSVSTLKIQRTQQEDSAVYLCASSSGQGSEQYFGPGTRLTVT.

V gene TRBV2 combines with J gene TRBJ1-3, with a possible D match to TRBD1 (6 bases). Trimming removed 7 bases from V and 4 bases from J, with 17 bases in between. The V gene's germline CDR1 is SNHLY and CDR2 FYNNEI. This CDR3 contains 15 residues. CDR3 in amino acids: CASTRDTVIGNTIYF. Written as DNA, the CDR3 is TGTGCCAGCACCAGGGACACGGTGATAGGAAACACCATATATTTT.

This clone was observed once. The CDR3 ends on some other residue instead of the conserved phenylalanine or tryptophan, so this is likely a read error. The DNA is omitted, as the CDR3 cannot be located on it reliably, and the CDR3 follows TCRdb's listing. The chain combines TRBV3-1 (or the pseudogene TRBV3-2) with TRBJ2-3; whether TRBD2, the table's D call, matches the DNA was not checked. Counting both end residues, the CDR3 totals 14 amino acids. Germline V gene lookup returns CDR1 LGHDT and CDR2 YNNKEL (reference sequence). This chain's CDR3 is CASSQDSGGAGGPG.

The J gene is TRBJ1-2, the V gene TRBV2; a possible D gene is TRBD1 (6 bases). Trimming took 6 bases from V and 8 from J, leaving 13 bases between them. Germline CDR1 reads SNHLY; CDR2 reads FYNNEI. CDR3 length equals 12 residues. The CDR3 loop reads CASRRNRDGYTF. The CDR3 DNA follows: TGTGCCAGCAGACGAAACAGGGACGGCTACACCTTC.

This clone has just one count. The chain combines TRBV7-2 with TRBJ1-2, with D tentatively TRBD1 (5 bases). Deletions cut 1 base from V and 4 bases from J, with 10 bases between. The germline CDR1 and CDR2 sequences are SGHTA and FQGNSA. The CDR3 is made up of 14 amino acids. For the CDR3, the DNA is TGTGCCAGCAGCTTAGTCGGACAAGCCTATGGCTACACCTTC. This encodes CASSLVGQAYGYTF.

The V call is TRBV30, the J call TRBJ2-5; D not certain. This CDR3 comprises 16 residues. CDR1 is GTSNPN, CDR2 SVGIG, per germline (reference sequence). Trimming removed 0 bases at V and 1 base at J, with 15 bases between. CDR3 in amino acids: CAWSVREAESQETQYF. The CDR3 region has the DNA TGTGCCTGGAGTGTACGCGAGGCGGAGAGCCAAGAGACCCAGTACTTC.

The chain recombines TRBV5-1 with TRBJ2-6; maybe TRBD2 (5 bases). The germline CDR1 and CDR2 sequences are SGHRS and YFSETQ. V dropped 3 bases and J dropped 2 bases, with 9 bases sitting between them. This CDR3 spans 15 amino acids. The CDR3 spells CASSYSGTGANVLTF. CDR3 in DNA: TGCGCCAGCAGCTATTCGGGGACTGGGGCCAACGTCCTGACTTTC.

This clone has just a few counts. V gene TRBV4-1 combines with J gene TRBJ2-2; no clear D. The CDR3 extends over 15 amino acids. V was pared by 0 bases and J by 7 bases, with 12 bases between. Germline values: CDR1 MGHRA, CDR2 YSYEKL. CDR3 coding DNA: TGCGCCAGCAGCCAAGATCGGCAGCGTATCGGGGAGCTGTTTTTT. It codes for CASSQDRQRIGELFF.

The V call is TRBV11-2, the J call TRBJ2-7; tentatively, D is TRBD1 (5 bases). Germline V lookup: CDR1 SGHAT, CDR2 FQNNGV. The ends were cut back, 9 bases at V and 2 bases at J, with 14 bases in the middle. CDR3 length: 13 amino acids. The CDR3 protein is CASGAAVPYEQYF. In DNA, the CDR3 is TGTGCCAGTGGGGCCGCGGTCCCCTACGAGCAGTACTTC.

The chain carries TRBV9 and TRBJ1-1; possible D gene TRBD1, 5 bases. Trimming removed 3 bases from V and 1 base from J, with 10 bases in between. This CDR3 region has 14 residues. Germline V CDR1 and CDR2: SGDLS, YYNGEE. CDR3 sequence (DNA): TGTGCCAGCAGCGAACAGCAGGGGAACACTGAAGCTTTCTTT. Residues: CASSEQQGNTEAFF.

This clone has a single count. In nucleotides, the CDR3 is TGTGCCGTACGATTAGACAGAAACAATGAGCAGTTCTTC. Its translation is CAVRLDRNNEQFF. The V gene is TRBV2, the J gene TRBJ2-1, with a possible D match to TRBD1 (5 bases). Germline lookup yields CDR1 SNHLY and CDR2 FYNNEI. There are 13 residues in the CDR3. The V and J ends lost 11 bases and 5 bases respectively, with 16 bases between them.

CDR3 amino acids: CASSGLTGEGSPLHF. In nucleotides, the CDR3 is TGTGCCAGCAGCGGATTGACAGGAGAGGGTTCACCCCTCCACTTT. J is TRBJ1-6 and V is TRBV9; possibly TRBD1 for D (6 bases). Germline CDR1 reads SGDLS; CDR2 reads YYNGEE. This CDR3 is built from 15 residues. V lost 3 bases and J 9 bases, leaving 16 bases between the germline ends.

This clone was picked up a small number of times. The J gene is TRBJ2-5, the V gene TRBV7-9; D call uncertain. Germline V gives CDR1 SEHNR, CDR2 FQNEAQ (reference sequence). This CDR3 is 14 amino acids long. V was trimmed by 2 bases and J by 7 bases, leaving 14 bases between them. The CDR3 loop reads CASSLLFPRMTQYF. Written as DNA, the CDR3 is TGTGCCAGCAGCTTACTATTCCCCCGTATGACCCAGTACTTC.

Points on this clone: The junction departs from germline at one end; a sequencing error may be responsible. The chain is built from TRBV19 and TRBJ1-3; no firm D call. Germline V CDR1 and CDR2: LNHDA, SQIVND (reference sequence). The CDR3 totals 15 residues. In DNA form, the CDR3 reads TGTGCCAGTAGTCTAGAGCGGGGCTCTGGAAACACCATATATTTT. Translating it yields CASSLERGSGNTIYF.

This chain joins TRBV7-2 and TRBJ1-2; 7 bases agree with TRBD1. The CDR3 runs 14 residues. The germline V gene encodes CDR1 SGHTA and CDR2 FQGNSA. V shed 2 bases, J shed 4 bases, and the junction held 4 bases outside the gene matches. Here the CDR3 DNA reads TGTGCCAGCAGCTTATCCCCAGGGGGCTATGGCTACACCTTC. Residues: CASSLSPGGYGYTF.

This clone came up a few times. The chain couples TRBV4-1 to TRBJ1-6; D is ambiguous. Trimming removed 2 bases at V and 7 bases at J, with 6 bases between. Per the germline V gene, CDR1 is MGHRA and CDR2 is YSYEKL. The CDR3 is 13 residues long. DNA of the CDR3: TGCGCCAGCAGCCAACTGGAGAATTCACCCCTCCACTTT. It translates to CASSQLENSPLHF.

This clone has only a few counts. In nucleotides, the CDR3 is TGCGCCAGCAGCCAAGATCGGGACACCATATATTTT. Residues: CASSQDRDTIYF. The chain employs TRBV4-1 and TRBJ1-3, with D uncertain. The CDR3 loop spans 12 amino acids. With 0 bases removed from V and 8 bases from J, the gap between germline ends came to 5 bases. In germline, CDR1 is MGHRA, CDR2 YSYEKL.

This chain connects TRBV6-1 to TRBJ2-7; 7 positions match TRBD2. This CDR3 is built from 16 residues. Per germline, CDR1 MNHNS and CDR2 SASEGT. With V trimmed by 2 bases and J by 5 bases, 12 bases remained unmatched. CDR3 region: CASSEYAGGGWDEQYF. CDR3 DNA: TGTGCCAGCAGTGAATATGCTGGCGGGGGTTGGGACGAGCAGTACTTC.